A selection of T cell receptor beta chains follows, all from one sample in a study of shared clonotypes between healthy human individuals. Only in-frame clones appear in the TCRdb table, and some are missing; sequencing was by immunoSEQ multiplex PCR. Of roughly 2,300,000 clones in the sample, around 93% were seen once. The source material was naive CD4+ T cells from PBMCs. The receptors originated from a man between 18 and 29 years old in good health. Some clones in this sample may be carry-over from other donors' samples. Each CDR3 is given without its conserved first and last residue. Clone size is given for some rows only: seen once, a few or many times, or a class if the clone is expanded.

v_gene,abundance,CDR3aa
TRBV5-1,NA,ASSVTSGGYQETQY
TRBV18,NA,ASSPPGTGNRAYGYT
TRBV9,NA,ASSVGLLQETQY
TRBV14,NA,ASSQDLRTDSYEQY
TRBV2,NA,ASRSWGLAGDDQY
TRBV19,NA,ASSPETGPGTQY
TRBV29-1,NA,SSKQASSYNEQF
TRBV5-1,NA,ASRIFRESYEQY
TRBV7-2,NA,ASSSGPYEQF
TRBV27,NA,ARSTGGPNTGELF
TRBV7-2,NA,ASSFPPSSYEQY
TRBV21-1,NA,ASSKNKTQY
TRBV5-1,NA,ASTHTTGGIYEQY
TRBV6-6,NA,ASSPPLGQGSELF
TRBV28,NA,ASSSYPGVWQPQH
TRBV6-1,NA,ATPGRATYEQY
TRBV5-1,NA,ASSLGSGSSYNEQF
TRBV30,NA,AWSPLWDSSTDTQY
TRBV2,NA,ASSGRTGYEQY
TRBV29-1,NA,SVRTGNTEAF
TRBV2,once,ASSVESTDTQY
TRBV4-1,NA,ASSPQGSLLVDSPLH
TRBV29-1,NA,SVPGTVYGYT
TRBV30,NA,AWSEGQLLLNSPLH
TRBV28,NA,ASSLGSDEQF
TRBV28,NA,ASNTGTRYEQY
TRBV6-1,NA,ASSEILANPHLTQY
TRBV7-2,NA,ASSKRGAREPQH
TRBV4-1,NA,ASSRPSGGSNQPQH
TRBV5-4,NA,ASSLGASYPSGANVLT
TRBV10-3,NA,AISAGDRGTQY
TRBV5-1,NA,ASSLAGGASYEQY
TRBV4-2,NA,ASSLPGQSYYGYT
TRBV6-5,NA,ASRSQGNSPLH
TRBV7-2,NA,ASSLGGKTYEQY
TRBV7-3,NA,ASSLGTSGTYEQY
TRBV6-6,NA,ASTSGTSGFYEQY
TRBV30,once,AWRGDQETQY
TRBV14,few,ASSPLGAEAF
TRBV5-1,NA,ASSETGVNYGYT
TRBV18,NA,ASSPPGQGRETQY
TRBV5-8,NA,ASSLGRRLTYEQY
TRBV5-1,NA,ASSFPDTEAF
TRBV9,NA,ASTTTSGSTGELF
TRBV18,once,ASSPQRGAAYEQY
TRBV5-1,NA,ASSQRPRGARSTEAF
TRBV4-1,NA,ASSQGWTSGANEQY
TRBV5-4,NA,ASSLGGLAGGLADTQY
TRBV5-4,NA,ASSRSGSVTGELF